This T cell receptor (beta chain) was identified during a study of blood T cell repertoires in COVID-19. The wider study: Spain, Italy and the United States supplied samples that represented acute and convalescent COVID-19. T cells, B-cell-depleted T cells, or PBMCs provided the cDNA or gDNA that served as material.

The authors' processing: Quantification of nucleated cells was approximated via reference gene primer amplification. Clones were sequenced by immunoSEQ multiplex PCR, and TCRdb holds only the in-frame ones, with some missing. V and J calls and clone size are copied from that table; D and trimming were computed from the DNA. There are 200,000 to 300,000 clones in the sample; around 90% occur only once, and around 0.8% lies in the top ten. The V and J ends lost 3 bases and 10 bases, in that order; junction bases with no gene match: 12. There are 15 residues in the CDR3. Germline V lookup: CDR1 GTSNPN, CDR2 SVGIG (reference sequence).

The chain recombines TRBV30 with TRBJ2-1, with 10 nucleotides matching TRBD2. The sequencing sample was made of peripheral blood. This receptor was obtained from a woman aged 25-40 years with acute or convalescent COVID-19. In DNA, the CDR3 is TGTGCCTGGAGAGTAGCGGCTAGCGGGAGTGGGGAGCAGTTCTTC. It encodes CAWRVAASGSGEQFF.